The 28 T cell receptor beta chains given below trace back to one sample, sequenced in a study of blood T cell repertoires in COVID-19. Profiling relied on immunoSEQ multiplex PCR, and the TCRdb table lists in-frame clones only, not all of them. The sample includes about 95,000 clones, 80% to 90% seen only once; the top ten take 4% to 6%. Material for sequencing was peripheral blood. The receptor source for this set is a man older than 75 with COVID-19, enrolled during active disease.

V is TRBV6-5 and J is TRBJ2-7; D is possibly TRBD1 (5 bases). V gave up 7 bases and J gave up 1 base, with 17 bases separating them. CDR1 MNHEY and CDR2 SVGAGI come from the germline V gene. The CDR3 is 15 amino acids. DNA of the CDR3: TGTGCCAGCAAACATGCCCCGACAGATTCCTACGAGCAGTACTTC. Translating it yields CASKHAPTDSYEQYF.

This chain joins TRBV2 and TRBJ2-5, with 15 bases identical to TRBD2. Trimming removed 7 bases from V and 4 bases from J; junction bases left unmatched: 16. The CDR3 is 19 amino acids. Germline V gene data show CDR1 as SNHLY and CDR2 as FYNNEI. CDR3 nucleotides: TGTGCCAGCACCCTTGGATGGACTAGCGGGGGGGCATTGGGAGAGACCCAGTACTTC. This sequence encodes CASTLGWTSGGALGETQYF.

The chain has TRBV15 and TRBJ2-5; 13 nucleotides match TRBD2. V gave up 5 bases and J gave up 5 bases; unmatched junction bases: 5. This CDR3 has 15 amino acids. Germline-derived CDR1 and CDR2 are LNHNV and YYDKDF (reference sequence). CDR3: CATSLKLAGGETQYF. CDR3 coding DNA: TGTGCCACCAGCCTTAAACTAGCGGGAGGGGAGACCCAGTACTTC.

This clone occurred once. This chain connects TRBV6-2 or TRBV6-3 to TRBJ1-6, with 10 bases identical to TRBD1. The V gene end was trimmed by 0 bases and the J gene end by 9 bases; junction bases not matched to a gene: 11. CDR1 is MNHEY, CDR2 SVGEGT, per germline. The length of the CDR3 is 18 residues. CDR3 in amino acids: CASSYSGGGGQGGSPLHF. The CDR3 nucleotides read TGTGCCAGCAGTTACTCTGGAGGCGGTGGACAGGGGGGTTCACCCCTCCACTTT.

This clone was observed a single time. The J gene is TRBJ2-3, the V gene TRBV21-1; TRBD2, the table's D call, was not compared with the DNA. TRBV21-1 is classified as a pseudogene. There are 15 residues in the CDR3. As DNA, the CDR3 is TGTGCCAGCAGCAAATATCTAGCGGGAGCTGATACGCAGTATTTT. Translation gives CASSKYLAGADTQYF.

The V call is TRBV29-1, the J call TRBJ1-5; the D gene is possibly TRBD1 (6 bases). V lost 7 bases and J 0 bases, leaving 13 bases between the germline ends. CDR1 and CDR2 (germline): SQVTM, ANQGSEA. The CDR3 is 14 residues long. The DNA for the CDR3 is TGCAGCGCCTCCGGGACAAATAGCAATCAGCCCCAGCATTTT. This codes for CSASGTNSNQPQHF.

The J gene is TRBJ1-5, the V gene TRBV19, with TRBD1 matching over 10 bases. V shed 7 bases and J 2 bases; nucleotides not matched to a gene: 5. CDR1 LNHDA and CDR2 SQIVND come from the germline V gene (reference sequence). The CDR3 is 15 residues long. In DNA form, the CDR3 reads TGTGCCAGTACCCGACAGGGGGCGGGCAATCAGCCCCAGCATTTT. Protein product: CASTRQGAGNQPQHF.

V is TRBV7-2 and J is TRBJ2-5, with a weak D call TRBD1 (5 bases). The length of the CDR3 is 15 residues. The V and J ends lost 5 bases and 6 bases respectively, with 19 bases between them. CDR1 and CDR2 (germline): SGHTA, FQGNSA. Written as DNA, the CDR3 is TGTGCCAGCAGCCGCTCGCCTAGGGGTTCCCAGACCCAGTACTTC. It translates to CASSRSPRGSQTQYF. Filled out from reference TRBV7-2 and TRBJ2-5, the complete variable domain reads GAGVSQSPSNKVTEKGKDVELRCDPISGHTALYWYRQSLGQGLEFLIYFQGNSAPDKSGLPSDRFSAERTGGSVSTLTIQRTQQEDSAVYLCASSRSPRGSQTQYFGPGTRLLVL.

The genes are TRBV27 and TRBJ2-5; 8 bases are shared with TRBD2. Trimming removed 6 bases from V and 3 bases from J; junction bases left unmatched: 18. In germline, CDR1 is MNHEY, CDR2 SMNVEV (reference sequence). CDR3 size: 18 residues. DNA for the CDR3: TGTGCCAGCAGCCACAACCCAGCGGGAGAAACCATCAAAGAGACCCAGTACTTC. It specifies CASSHNPAGETIKETQYF.

The CDR3 nucleotides read TGTGCCAGCAGCTTATTCGGGGGGTCCGAGCAGTACTTC. It yields the protein CASSLFGGSEQYF. V usage is TRBV7-3 and J usage is TRBJ2-7; 7 bases are a match to TRBD2. This CDR3 has 13 amino acids. CDR1 is SGHTA and CDR2 is FQGTGA in the germline V gene. Trimming removed 2 bases from V and 6 bases from J; junction bases left unmatched: 4.

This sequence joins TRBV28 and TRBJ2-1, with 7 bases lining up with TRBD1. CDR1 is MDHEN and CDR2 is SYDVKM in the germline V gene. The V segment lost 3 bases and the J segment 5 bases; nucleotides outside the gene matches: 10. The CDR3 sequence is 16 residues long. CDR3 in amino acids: CASSFPGGWLDNEQFF. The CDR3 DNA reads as TGTGCCAGCAGTTTCCCAGGGGGTTGGTTGGACAATGAGCAGTTCTTC. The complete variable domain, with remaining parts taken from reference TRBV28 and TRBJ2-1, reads DVKVTQSSRYLVKRTGEKVFLECVQDMDHENMFWYRQDPGLGLRLIYFSYDVKMKEKGDIPEGYSVSREKKERFSLILESASTNQTSMYLCASSFPGGWLDNEQFFGPGTRLTVL.

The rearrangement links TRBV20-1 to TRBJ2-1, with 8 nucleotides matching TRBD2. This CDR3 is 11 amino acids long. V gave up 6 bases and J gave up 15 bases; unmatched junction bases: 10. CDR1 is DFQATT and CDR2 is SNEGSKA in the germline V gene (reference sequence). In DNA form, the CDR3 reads TGCAGTGCAACCCCCGGGAGGGAAAGGTTCTTC. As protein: CSATPGRERFF.

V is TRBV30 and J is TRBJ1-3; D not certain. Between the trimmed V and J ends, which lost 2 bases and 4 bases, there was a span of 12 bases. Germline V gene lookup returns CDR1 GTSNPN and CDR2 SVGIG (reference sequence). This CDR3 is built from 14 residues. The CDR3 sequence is CAWSQAVAGNTIYF. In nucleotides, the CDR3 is TGTGCCTGGAGTCAGGCAGTGGCAGGAAACACCATATATTTT.

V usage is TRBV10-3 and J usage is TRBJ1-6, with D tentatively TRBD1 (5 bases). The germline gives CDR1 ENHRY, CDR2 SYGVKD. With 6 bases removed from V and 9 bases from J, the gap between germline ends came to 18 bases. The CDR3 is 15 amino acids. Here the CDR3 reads CAIRPGTGGGSPLHF. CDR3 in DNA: TGTGCCATCAGGCCCGGGACTGGGGGGGGTTCACCCCTCCACTTT.

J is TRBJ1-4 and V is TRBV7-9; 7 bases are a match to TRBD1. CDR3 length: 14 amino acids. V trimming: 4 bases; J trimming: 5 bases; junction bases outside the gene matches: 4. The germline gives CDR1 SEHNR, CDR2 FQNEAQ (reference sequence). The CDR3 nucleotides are TGTGCCAGCAGCTCGGGACAGAAGAATGAAAAACTGTTTTTT. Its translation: CASSSGQKNEKLFF.

The DNA for the CDR3 is TGTGCCAGCAGCGCCCTTTGGGGGGGTTCACCCCTCCACTTT. It is translated as CASSALWGGSPLHF. The V and J genes are TRBV9 and TRBJ1-6; the D gene is possibly TRBD1 (5 bases). Per the germline V gene, CDR1 is SGDLS and CDR2 is YYNGEE. The V end was cut by 3 bases, the J end by 9 bases, with 13 bases between. This CDR3 has 14 residues.

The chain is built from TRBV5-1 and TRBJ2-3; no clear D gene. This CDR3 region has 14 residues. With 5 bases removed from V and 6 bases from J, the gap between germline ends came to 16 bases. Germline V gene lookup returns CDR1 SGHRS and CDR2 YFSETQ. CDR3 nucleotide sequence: TGCGCCAGCAGGCCAAAGACTCTACCCGATACGCAGTATTTT. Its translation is CASRPKTLPDTQYF. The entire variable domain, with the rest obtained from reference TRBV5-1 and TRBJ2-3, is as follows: KAGVTQTPRYLIKTRGQQVTLSCSPISGHRSVSWYQQTPGQGLQFLFEYFSETQRNKGNFPGRFSGRQFSNSRSEMNVSTLELGDSALYLCASRPKTLPDTQYFGPGTRLTVL.

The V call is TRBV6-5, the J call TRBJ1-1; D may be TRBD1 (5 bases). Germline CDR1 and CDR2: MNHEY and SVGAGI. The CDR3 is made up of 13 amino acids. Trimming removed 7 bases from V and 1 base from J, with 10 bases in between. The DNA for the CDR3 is TGTGCCAGCAAATTTGGACAGAACACTGAAGCTTTCTTT. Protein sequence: CASKFGQNTEAFF.

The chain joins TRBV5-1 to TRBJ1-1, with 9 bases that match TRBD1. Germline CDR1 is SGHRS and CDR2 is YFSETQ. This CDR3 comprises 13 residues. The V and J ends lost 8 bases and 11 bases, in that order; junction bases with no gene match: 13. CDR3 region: CASYQDRGRLAFF. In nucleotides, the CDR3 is TGCGCCAGTTACCAGGACAGGGGACGCTTGGCTTTCTTT.

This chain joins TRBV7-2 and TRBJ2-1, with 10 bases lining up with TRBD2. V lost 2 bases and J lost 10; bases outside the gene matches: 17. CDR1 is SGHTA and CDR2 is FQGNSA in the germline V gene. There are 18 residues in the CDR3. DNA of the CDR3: TGTGCCAGCAGCTTACGGGCAATAGCGGGAGGCTCCCCCCCCGAGCAGTTCTTC. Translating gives CASSLRAIAGGSPPEQFF.

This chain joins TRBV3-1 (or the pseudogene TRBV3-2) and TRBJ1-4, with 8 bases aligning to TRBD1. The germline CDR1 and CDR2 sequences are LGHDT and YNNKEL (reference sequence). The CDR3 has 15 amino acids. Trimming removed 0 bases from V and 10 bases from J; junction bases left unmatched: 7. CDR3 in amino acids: CASSQDWQGAGKLFF. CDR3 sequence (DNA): TGTGCCAGCAGCCAAGATTGGCAGGGGGCTGGAAAACTGTTTTTT.

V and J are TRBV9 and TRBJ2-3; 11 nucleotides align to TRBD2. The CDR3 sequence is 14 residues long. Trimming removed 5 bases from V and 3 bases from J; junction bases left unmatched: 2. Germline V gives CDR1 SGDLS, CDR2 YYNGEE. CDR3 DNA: TGTGCCAGCAGTACTAGCGGGAGTACAGATACGCAGTATTTT. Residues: CASSTSGSTDTQYF.

The CDR3 sequence: CASSLAGPLTASTDTQYF. The CDR3 DNA is TGTGCCAGCAGCCTAGCGGGGCCCTTGACTGCTAGCACAGATACGCAGTATTTT. V gene TRBV7-3 combines with J gene TRBJ2-3; 9 bases match TRBD2. Germline V lookup: CDR1 SGHTA, CDR2 FQGTGA. The length of the CDR3 is 18 residues. Trimming removed 5 bases from V and 0 bases from J; junction bases left unmatched: 12.

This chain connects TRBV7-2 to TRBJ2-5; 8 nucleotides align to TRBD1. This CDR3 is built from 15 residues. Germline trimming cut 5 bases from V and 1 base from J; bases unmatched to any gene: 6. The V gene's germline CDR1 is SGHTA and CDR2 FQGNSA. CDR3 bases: TGTGCCAGCAGCCCCAGGGGGCACCTCCAAGAGACCCAGTACTTC. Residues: CASSPRGHLQETQYF.

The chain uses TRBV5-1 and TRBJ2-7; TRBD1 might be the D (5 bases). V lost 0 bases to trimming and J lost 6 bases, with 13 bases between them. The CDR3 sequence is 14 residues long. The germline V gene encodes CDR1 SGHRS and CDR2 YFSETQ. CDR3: CASSLGQGVGEQYF. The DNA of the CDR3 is TGCGCCAGCAGCTTGGGGCAGGGTGTGGGCGAGCAGTACTTC.

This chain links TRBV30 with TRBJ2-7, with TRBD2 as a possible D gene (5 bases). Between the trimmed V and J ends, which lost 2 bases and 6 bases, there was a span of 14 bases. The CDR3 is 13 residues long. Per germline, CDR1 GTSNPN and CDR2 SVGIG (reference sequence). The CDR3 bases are TGTGCCTGGAGTCCCACTAGTGTGGGCGAGCAGTACTTC. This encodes CAWSPTSVGEQYF.

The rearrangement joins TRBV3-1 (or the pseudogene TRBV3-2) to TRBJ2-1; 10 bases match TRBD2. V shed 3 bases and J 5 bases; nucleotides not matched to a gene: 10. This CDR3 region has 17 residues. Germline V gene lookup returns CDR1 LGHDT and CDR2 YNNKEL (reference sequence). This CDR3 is CASSHPPGTSVNNEQFF. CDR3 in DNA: TGTGCCAGCAGCCACCCCCCTGGGACTAGCGTTAACAATGAGCAGTTCTTC.

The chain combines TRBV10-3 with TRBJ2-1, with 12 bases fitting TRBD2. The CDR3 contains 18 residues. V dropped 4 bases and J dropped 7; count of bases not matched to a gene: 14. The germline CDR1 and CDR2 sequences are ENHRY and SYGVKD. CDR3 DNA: TGTGCCATCAGTGCAACCTCGACTAGCGGGAGATTTGGGAATGAGCAGTTCTTC. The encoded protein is CAISATSTSGRFGNEQFF.